The 2 T cell receptor beta chains given below trace back to one sample, sequenced in a study of Ad26.COV2.S vaccination and SARS-CoV-2 variants. The table came from immunoSEQ multiplex PCR; TCRdb's copy has only in-frame clones and leaves some out. This sample has 300,000 to 400,000 clones, with roughly 81% found just once. Stated treatment: about 20 received Ad26.COV2.S at low or high dose, single or two shots; a few received placebo; per-sample allocation not given. Samples were taken on day 63 after the first vaccine or placebo injection. This material consisted of peripheral blood, taken in a trial of Ad26.COV2.S vaccine versus placebo. The receptors stem from a person aged 18 to 59 who received the Ad26.COV2.S COVID-19 vaccine or a placebo.

The chain is built from TRBV2 and TRBJ2-6, with a weak D call TRBD1 (6 bases). Trimming took 5 bases from V and 2 from J, leaving 16 bases between them. The germline V gene has CDR1 SNHLY and CDR2 FYNNEI. The CDR3 sequence is 17 residues long. CDR3 in DNA: TGTGCCAGCAGTTCCGGGACAAAGGTACCTGGGGCCAACGTCCTGACTTTC. Translated: CASSSGTKVPGANVLTF.

CDR3 bases: TGTGCCAGCAGTCCAAGACAGGGGAAAGTGGATCAGCCCCAGCATTTT. Translation: CASSPRQGKVDQPQHF. This chain links TRBV27 with TRBJ1-5, with 8 bases that match TRBD1. With V trimmed by 5 bases and J by 5 bases, 11 bases remained unmatched. The CDR3 is 16 residues long. In germline, CDR1 is MNHEY, CDR2 SMNVEV (reference sequence).